Listed below are T cell receptor beta chains from one sample, sequenced in a study of blood T cell repertoires in COVID-19. TCRdb keeps only in-frame clones here, not all; method: immunoSEQ multiplex PCR. Here the sample spans 160,000 or so clones, about 85% being singletons. Material for sequencing was peripheral blood. These receptors all come from a woman aged 50 to 60 with COVID-19, enrolled during active disease. CDR3s include the opening cysteine and the closing phenylalanine or tryptophan. A D gene is named only where the DNA matches it firmly. Clone size is shown for a subset of rows, as once, few, many or a class of expanded clone.

>TRBD1|TRBJ2-2|NA|TRBV19
TGTGCCAGTAGTATTCTTGCCGGGACAGGGGTAGCGGAGCTGTTTTTT
CASSILAGTGVAELFF
>TRBD1|TRBJ2-3|NA|TRBV5-1
TGCGCCAGCAGCTTGACACGACAGGGGGCAACAGATACGCAGTATTTT
CASSLTRQGATDTQYF
>NA|TRBJ2-3|NA|TRBV7-2
TGTGCCAGCAGCTTGGGGGGATTCACAGATACGCAGTATTTT
CASSLGGFTDTQYF
>TRBD2|TRBJ2-3|NA|TRBV2
TGTGCCAGTGGGACTAGCGGGGCAGATACGCAGTATTTT
CASGTSGADTQYF
>TRBD1|TRBJ2-3|NA|TRBV4-3
TGCGCCAGCAGCCAAAGGGGCCTGGGACAGGGAAAGAACACAGATACGCAGTATTTT
CASSQRGLGQGKNTDTQYF
>NA|TRBJ1-2|NA|TRBV19
TGTGCCAGTAGTATAGGAGCGGGATATGGCTACACCTTC
CASSIGAGYGYTF
>NA|TRBJ1-2|NA|TRBV4-1
TGCGCCAGCAGCCGCCTACAGGGCACCATCTATGGCTACACCTTC
CASSRLQGTIYGYTF
>NA|TRBJ1-1|NA|TRBV2
TGTGCCAGCACCAGGAACACTGAAGCTTTCTTT
CASTRNTEAFF
>NA|TRBJ1-5|NA|TRBV28
TGTGCCAGCAGCACCGGGGGTAGTGGTGATCAGCCCCAGCATTTT
CASSTGGSGDQPQHF
>TRBD1|TRBJ1-1|few|TRBV7-9
TGTGCCAGCAGCCCGGACAGGGTGGCTTTCTTT
CASSPDRVAFF
>NA|TRBJ1-2|NA|TRBV6-1
TGTGCCAGCAGTGAAGTGGTGGCGTACAGGCCGATCCTTGCCTTC
CASSEVVAYRPILAF
>TRBD1|TRBJ2-4|NA|TRBV7-3
TGTGCCAGCAGCTCCGGGACAGGGGTTGGGGCCAAAAACATTCAGTACTTC
CASSSGTGVGAKNIQYF
>NA|TRBJ1-3|NA|TRBV4-2
TGTGCCAGCAGCCACCGGAGGCTTTTGGGAAACACCATATATTTT
CASSHRRLLGNTIYF
>TRBD1|TRBJ2-5|NA|TRBV27
TGTGCCAGCACCGGAATAGGGGCAGGGGGATCCCAAGAAACCCAGTACTTC
CASTGIGAGGSQETQYF
>NA|TRBJ1-1|NA|TRBV3-1/TRBV3-2
TGTGCCAGCAGCCAAGAACCAGTGAACACTGAAGCTTTCTTT
CASSQEPVNTEAFF
>NA|TRBJ1-5|NA|TRBV27
TGTGCCAGCAGTCCCAGACTTGGGTTGAATCAGCCCCAGCATTTT
CASSPRLGLNQPQHF
>TRBD2|TRBJ2-3|NA|TRBV5-1
TGCGCCAGCAGCTTGCAACTAGCGGGGAATTCAGATACGCAGTATTTT
CASSLQLAGNSDTQYF
>NA|TRBJ1-1|NA|TRBV7-6
TGTGCCAGCAGCTTAGGAGGCAGGGGCCTTTCGGCGAACACTGAAGCTTTCTTT
CASSLGGRGLSANTEAFF
>TRBD1|TRBJ2-1|NA|TRBV19
TGTGCCAGTAGGACAGGGGGCGGCAATGAGCAGTTCTTC
CASRTGGGNEQFF
>TRBD2|TRBJ2-1|NA|TRBV4-1
TGCGCCAGCAGCCAAGATAGGACTAGTCGCGATGAGCAGTTCTTC
CASSQDRTSRDEQFF
>NA|TRBJ1-5|NA|TRBV27
TGTGCCAGCAGTTTATCAGGGGACAATCAGCCCCAGCATTTT
CASSLSGDNQPQHF
>NA|TRBJ1-3|NA|TRBV6-5
TGTGCCAGCAGTCAACAGTACTCTGGAAACACCATATATTTT
CASSQQYSGNTIYF
>TRBD1|TRBJ1-1|NA|TRBV4-2
TGTGCCAGCAGCCAAATAGGAGGGACAGGGTTGAACACTGAAGCTTTCTTT
CASSQIGGTGLNTEAFF
>TRBD1|TRBJ2-1|NA|TRBV5-1
TGCGCCAGCAGCATAAGGACAGGTCCGGGTGAGCAGTTCTTC
CASSIRTGPGEQFF
>NA|TRBJ1-1|NA|TRBV29-1
TGCAGCGTCTCGATCTCGGGAGACACTGAAGCTTTCTTT
CSVSISGDTEAFF
>NA|TRBJ1-5|few|TRBV7-2
TGTGCCAGCAGCTTGCGGAGAAATCAGCCCCAGCATTTT
CASSLRRNQPQHF
>NA|TRBJ1-1|few|TRBV6-5
TGTGCCAGCAGCTCCCCCGGGGGGTTGAACACTGAAGCTTTCTTT
CASSSPGGLNTEAFF
>TRBD1|TRBJ1-4|NA|TRBV9
TGTGCCAGCAGCGTGACAGGGGGCGATGAAAAACTGTTTTTT
CASSVTGGDEKLFF
>NA|TRBJ1-1|few|TRBV12-3/TRBV12-4
TGTGCCAGCAGAAGACAGGAGAACACTGAAGCTTTCTTT
CASRRQENTEAFF
>NA|TRBJ2-3|NA|TRBV7-3
TGTGCCAGCAGCGTAACAGGGACTAGCACAGATACGCAGTATTTT
CASSVTGTSTDTQYF